One sample yielded the 7 T cell receptor beta chains listed below, sequenced in a study of metastatic and nonmetastatic thyroid tumors. Every patient underwent thyroid surgery untreated. TCRdb re-called clones via MiXCR from the PCR reads. The sample lists roughly 13,000 clones, over 25% occurring once. Input material: tumor tissue. The origin of the receptors is a female donor with papillary thyroid cancer or a benign thyroid nodule (not recorded which). Some clones in this sample may be carry-over from other donors' samples.

The V call is TRBV18, the J call TRBJ1-5; D is ambiguous. Between the trimmed V and J ends, which lost 3 bases and 3 bases, there was a span of 9 bases. This CDR3 has 14 residues. CDR1 and CDR2 from the germline V gene are KGHSH and LQKENI. CDR3 bases: TGTGCCAGCTCACCCGACGGAGACAATCAGCCCCAGCATTTT. This translates into CASSPDGDNQPQHF.

In its sample, this clone is medium-sized. V is TRBV11-2 and J is TRBJ2-1; tentatively, D is TRBD1 (6 bases). Germline V gene lookup returns CDR1 SGHAT and CDR2 FQNNGV. The CDR3 runs to 13 residues. The V end was cut by 0 bases, the J end by 7 bases, with 7 bases between. CDR3 bases: TGTGCCAGCAGCTTAGACACAGGGAATGAGCAGTTCTTC. It translates to CASSLDTGNEQFF.

This clone is labeled as medium-sized. The chain joins TRBV7-9 to TRBJ1-1; no firm D call. Trimming stripped 4 bases from V and 2 bases from J, with 11 bases between. The CDR3 contains 14 residues. The germline CDR1 and CDR2 sequences are SEHNR and FQNEAQ (reference sequence). The CDR3 reads CASSSWWDNTEAFF. CDR3 nucleotides: TGTGCCAGCAGCTCCTGGTGGGATAACACTGAAGCTTTCTTT.

The chain joins TRBV30 to TRBJ2-6, with D possibly matching TRBD2 (5 bases). Germline V gene data show CDR1 as GTSNPN and CDR2 as SVGIG (reference sequence). This CDR3 region has 15 residues. V was cut by 0 bases and J by 1 base, with 7 bases left in between. CDR3 amino acids: CAWSVGGSGANVLTF. For the CDR3, the DNA is TGTGCCTGGAGTGTGGGCGGGTCTGGGGCCAACGTCCTGACTTTC.

V usage is TRBV7-6 and J usage is TRBJ2-5; D perhaps matches TRBD2 (7 bases). This CDR3 has 16 residues. The germline CDR1 and CDR2 sequences are SGHVS and FNYEAQ. The ends were cut back, 4 bases at V and 5 bases at J, with 20 bases in the middle. This chain's CDR3 is CASSSGQRVGGETQYF. The CDR3 region has the DNA TGTGCCAGCAGCTCTGGACAGCGGGTGGGGGGGGAGACCCAGTACTTC.

In this sample, this clone turned up many times. This sequence joins TRBV3-1 and TRBJ2-3; 8 positions agree with TRBD2. Losses at the gene ends were 3 bases for V and 6 bases for J; bases not matched to a gene: 8. CDR3 length equals 15 residues. CDR1 is LGHDT and CDR2 is YNNKEL in the germline V gene (reference sequence). CDR3 DNA: TGTGCCAGCAGCCAGGGGACTAGGGTAGCTGATACGCAGTATTTT. The encoded protein is CASSQGTRVADTQYF.

This clone was seen ten or more times. The chain links TRBV7-9 to TRBJ2-3; D is unclear. CDR3 size: 15 residues. Germline V gene lookup returns CDR1 SEHNR and CDR2 FQNEAQ (reference sequence). V gave up 3 bases and J gave up 1 base, with 11 bases separating them. The CDR3 here is CASSLSATRTDTQYF. The DNA for the CDR3 is TGTGCCAGCAGCTTGAGCGCGACCCGCACAGATACGCAGTATTTT.